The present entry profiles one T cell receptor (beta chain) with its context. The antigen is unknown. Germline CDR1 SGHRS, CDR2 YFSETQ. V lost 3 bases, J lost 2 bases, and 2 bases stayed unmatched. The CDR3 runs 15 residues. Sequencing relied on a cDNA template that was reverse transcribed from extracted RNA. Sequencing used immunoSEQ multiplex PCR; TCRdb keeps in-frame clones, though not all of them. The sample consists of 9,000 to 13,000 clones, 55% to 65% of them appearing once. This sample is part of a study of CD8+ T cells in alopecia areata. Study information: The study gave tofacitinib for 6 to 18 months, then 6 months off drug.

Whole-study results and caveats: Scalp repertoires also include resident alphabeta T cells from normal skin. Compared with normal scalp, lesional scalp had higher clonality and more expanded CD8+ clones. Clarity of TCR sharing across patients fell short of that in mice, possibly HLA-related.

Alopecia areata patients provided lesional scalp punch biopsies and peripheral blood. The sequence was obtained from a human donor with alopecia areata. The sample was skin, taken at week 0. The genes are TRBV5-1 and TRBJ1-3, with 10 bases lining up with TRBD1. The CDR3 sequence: CASSSGQGAGNTIYF. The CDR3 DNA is TGCGCCAGCAGCTCCGGACAGGGGGCTGGAAACACCATATATTTT.